A selection of T cell receptor beta chains follows, all from one sample in a study of blood T cell repertoires in COVID-19. The method was immunoSEQ multiplex PCR; TCRdb's version includes in-frame clones alone and lacks a portion of them. The data hold some 180,000 clones, with less than 85% observed a single time. Sequenced material: peripheral blood. The receptors shown here come from a human donor in a cohort sampled during active COVID-19. CDR3s include the opening cysteine and the closing phenylalanine or tryptophan. D genes are given only for firm matches. Expanded clones get a size class; other rows say once, few or many, or leave the size out.

size	V	length	J	D	DNA	CDR3
-	TRBV5-1	14	TRBJ1-6	-	TGCGCCAGCAGCAGGGGATTAGATAATTCACCCCTCCACTTT	CASSRGLDNSPLHF
-	TRBV2	14	TRBJ1-4	-	TGTGCCAGCAGTGAAACAGGGAGTTCGGGGAAACTGTTTTTT	CASSETGSSGKLFF
-	TRBV4-1	14	TRBJ2-7	TRBD2	TGCGCCAGCAGCCAAGATGTGGCTAGCGGGGTAGTGTACTTC	CASSQDVASGVVYF
-	TRBV12-1	15	TRBJ1-5	-	TGTGCCAGCAGCTTTGCCCGACAAGGGAGTCAGCCCCAGCATTTT	CASSFARQGSQPQHF
-	TRBV2	15	TRBJ1-2	-	TGTGCCAGCAGTTCAGGGCTTCTGAATCTCTATGGCTACACCTTC	CASSSGLLNLYGYTF
-	TRBV23-1	16	TRBJ1-5	-	TGCGCCAGCGCTATGAAGTGTTTCCCCGGCAATCAGCCCCAGCATTTT	CASAMKCFPGNQPQHF
once	TRBV6-5	13	TRBJ2-7	-	TGTGCCAGCGGAACTTTGGACACCTACGAGCAGTACTTC	CASGTLDTYEQYF
-	TRBV27	14	TRBJ1-1	TRBD1	TGTGCCAGCAGTTTTACGACAGGGAGGACTGAAGCTTTCTTT	CASSFTTGRTEAFF
-	TRBV5-4	15	TRBJ2-1	TRBD2	TGTGCCAGCAGCCAGGTAGCGGGGGTTAGTAATGAGCAGTTCTTC	CASSQVAGVSNEQFF
-	TRBV10-3	17	TRBJ1-4	-	TGTGCCATCAGTGATGGCAGCGCCATGGCCCCCAGCGAAAAACTGTTTTTT	CAISDGSAMAPSEKLFF
-	TRBV9	15	TRBJ1-1	-	TGTGCCAGCAGCGTAGACTCTGACAGTCGTCGAGTCGGTTTCTTT	CASSVDSDSRRVGFF
-	TRBV2	13	TRBJ1-2	TRBD1	TGTGCCAGCGCGGACAGGGGAAACTATGGCTACACCTTC	CASADRGNYGYTF
-	TRBV19	14	TRBJ2-5	-	TGTGCCAGTAGTATGTCTTCAGGGCGGGAGACCCAGTACTTC	CASSMSSGRETQYF
-	TRBV2	13	TRBJ2-5	-	TGTGCCAGCAGTGCAGGGGAAGGAGAGACCCAGTACTTC	CASSAGEGETQYF
-	TRBV9	15	TRBJ2-7	TRBD1	TGTGCCAGCAGTGGATCGGGACAGGGAAGGTACGAGCAGTACTTC	CASSGSGQGRYEQYF
-	TRBV6-5	15	TRBJ2-5	-	TGTGCCAGCAGTTACACGCTAGCGCTCCAAGAGACCCAGTACTTC	CASSYTLALQETQYF
-	TRBV6-1	16	TRBJ2-2	-	TGTGCCAGCAGTGACCAGGGGTCAACGAACACCGGGGAGCTGTTTTTT	CASSDQGSTNTGELFF
once	TRBV5-4	14	TRBJ2-7	-	TGTGCCAGCAGCTTCCCAGGGGAGTCCTACGAGCAGTACTTC	CASSFPGESYEQYF
-	TRBV7-9	18	TRBJ2-3	TRBD2	TGTGCCAGCAGCTATAGGGCAGGACTAGCGGCTAAGCCAGATACGCAGTATTTT	CASSYRAGLAAKPDTQYF
-	TRBV3-1/TRBV3-2	15	TRBJ2-7	TRBD2	TGTGCCAGCAGTAAACTAGCGGGGGGCTACTACGAGCAGTACTTC	CASSKLAGGYYEQYF
-	TRBV5-1	15	TRBJ1-4	-	TGCGCCAGCAGCTTGGGAACAACAACTAATGAAAAACTGTTTTTT	CASSLGTTTNEKLFF
-	TRBV5-8	13	TRBJ2-7	-	TGTGCCAGCAGCCCCGGACTGGAATACGAGCAGTACTTC	CASSPGLEYEQYF
-	TRBV7-2	18	TRBJ2-5	TRBD2	TGTGCCAGCAGCTTATTTAGCGGGGGGGCCGAATTTATGGAGACCCAGTACTTC	CASSLFSGGAEFMETQYF
-	TRBV5-1	15	TRBJ2-7	TRBD1	TGCGCCAGCAGCTATGGACAGGTCCCTACCTACGAGCAGTACTTC	CASSYGQVPTYEQYF
-	TRBV9	18	TRBJ2-5	TRBD2	TGTGCCAGCAGCAAACCCCGGGGGGGCACCTCCCCTCAAGAGACCCAGTACTTC	CASSKPRGGTSPQETQYF
-	TRBV13	13	TRBJ2-7	-	TGTGCCAGCAGCTTACGCCGGTTGTACGAGCAGTACTTC	CASSLRRLYEQYF
once	TRBV15	18	TRBJ2-5	TRBD2	TGTGCCACCAGCAGAGATCGGGGGGGGGCGCCCCGAAAAGAGACCCAGTACTTC	CATSRDRGGAPRKETQYF
few	TRBV2	15	TRBJ1-3	TRBD1	TGTGCCAGCAGTGAAAGGACAGGCTCTGGAAACACCATATATTTT	CASSERTGSGNTIYF
once	TRBV6-1	17	TRBJ2-5	TRBD2	TGTGCCAGCAGTGATTTATGGCGGGGGGCTACCCAAGAGACCCAGTACTTC	CASSDLWRGATQETQYF
-	TRBV9	16	TRBJ1-1	-	TGTGCCAGCAGCGTAGAGGCACAGGGAAGGAACACTGAAGCTTTCTTT	CASSVEAQGRNTEAFF
-	TRBV10-3	15	TRBJ1-5	-	TGTGCCATCAGTGGGGGAGAATATAGCAATCAGCCCCAGCATTTT	CAISGGEYSNQPQHF
-	TRBV5-4	17	TRBJ2-6	-	TGTGCCAGCAGCCGGACGACAGACCACTCTGGGGCCAACGTCCTGACTTTC	CASSRTTDHSGANVLTF
-	TRBV5-6	16	TRBJ1-6	TRBD1	TGTGCCAGCAGCGGAAGACCGGACAGGGGTAATTCACCCCTCCACTTT	CASSGRPDRGNSPLHF
once	TRBV15	14	TRBJ2-7	TRBD1	TGTGCCACCAGCTGGACAGGGAGGCACTACGAGCAGTACTTC	CATSWTGRHYEQYF
-	TRBV19	11	TRBJ2-5	-	TGTGCCAGTAGTATTCGAGAGACCCAGTACTTC	CASSIRETQYF
-	TRBV4-2	14	TRBJ1-1	-	TGTGCCAGCAGCCAAGATGGGGGAGGGCCGGAAGCTTTCTTT	CASSQDGGGPEAFF
-	TRBV5-1	15	TRBJ2-3	-	TGCGCCAGCAGCCTGCCAGAGGGTAGCACAGATACGCAGTATTTT	CASSLPEGSTDTQYF
-	TRBV9	15	TRBJ2-5	-	TGTGCCAGCAGCGTAGAAGACAACTACCAAGAGACCCAGTACTTC	CASSVEDNYQETQYF
-	TRBV6-5	13	TRBJ1-1	TRBD1	TGTGCCAGCAGCCGACAGGGCTGGGCTGAAGCTTTCTTT	CASSRQGWAEAFF
-	TRBV15	14	TRBJ1-2	-	TGTGCCACCAGCAGAGGCACAGGAATATATGGCTACACCTTC	CATSRGTGIYGYTF